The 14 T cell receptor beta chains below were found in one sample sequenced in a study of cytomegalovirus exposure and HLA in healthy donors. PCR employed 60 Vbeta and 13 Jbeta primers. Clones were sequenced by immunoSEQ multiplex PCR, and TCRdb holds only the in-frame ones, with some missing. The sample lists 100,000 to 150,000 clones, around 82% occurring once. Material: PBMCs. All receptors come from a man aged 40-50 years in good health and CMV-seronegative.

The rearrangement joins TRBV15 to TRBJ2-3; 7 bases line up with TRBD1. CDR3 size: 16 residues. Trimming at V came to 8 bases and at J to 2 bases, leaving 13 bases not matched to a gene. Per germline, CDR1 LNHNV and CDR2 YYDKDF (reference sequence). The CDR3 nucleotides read TGTGCCACCCAAGGTCCAGGACAGGCCTTCACAGATACGCAGTATTTT. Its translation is CATQGPGQAFTDTQYF. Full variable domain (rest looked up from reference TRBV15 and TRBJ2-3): DAMVIQNPRYQVTQFGKPVTLSCSQTLNHNVMYWYQQKSSQAPKLLFHYYDKDFNNEADTPDNFQSRRPNTSFCFLDIRSPGLGDTAMYLCATQGPGQAFTDTQYFGPGTRLTVL.

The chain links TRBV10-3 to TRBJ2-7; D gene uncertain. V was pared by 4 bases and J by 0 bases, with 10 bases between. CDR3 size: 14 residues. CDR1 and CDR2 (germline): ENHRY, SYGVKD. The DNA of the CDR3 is TGTGCCATCAGTGGCACGGAGAGCTCCTACGAGCAGTACTTC. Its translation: CAISGTESSYEQYF.

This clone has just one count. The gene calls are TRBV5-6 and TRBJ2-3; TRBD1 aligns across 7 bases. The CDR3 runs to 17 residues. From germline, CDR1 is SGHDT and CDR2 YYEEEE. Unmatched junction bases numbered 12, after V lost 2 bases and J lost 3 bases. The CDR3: CASSLLSGTVFTDTQYF. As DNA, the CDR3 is TGTGCCAGCAGCTTATTGTCTGGGACAGTGTTTACAGATACGCAGTATTTT.

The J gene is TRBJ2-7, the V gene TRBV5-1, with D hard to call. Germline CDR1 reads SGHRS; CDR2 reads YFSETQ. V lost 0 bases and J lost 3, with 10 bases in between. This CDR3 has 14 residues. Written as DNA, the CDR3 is TGCGCCAGCAGCTTGGAGACTTCGCGCTACGAGCAGTACTTC. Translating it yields CASSLETSRYEQYF.

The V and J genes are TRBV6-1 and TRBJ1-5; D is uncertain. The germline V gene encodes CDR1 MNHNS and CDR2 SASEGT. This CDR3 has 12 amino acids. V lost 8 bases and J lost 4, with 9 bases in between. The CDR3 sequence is CASQTENQPQHF. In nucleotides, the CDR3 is TGTGCCAGCCAAACAGAGAATCAGCCCCAGCATTTT.

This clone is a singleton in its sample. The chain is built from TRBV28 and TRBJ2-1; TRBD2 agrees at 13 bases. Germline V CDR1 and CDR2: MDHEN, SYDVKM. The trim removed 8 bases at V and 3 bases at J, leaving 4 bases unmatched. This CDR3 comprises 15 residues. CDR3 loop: CASVLAGGGYNEQFF. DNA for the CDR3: TGTGCCAGCGTACTAGCGGGGGGGGGCTACAATGAGCAGTTCTTC.

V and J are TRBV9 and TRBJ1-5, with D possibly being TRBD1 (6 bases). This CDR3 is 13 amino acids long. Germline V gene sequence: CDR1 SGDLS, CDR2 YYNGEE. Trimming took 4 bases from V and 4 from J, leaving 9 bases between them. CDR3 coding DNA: TGTGCCAGCAGCTATACAGGGAATCAGCCCCAGCATTTT. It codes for CASSYTGNQPQHF.

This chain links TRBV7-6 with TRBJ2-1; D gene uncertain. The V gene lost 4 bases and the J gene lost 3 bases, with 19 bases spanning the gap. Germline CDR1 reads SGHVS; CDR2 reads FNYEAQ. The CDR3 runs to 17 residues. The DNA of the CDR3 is TGTGCCAGCAGCTCCCCGCGGTCGTATTCTATCTACAATGAGCAGTTCTTC. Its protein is CASSSPRSYSIYNEQFF. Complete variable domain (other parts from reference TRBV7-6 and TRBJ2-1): GAGVSQSPRYKVTKRGQDVALRCDPISGHVSLYWYRQALGQGPEFLTYFNYEAQQDKSGLPNDRFSAERPEGSISTLTIQRTEQRDSAMYRCASSSPRSYSIYNEQFFGPGTRLTVL.

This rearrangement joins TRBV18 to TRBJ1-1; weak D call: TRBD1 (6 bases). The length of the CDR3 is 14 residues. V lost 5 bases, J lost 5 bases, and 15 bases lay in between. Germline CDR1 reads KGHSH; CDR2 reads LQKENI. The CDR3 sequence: CASSTNRDTTEAFF. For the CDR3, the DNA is TGTGCCAGCTCAACAAACCGGGACACGACTGAAGCTTTCTTT.

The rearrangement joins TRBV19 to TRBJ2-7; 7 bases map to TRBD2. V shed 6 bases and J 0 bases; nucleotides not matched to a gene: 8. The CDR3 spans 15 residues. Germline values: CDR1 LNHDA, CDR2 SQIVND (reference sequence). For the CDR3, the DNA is TGTGCCAGTAGGAAAGCGGGACGGGGCTCCTACGAGCAGTACTTC. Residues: CASRKAGRGSYEQYF.

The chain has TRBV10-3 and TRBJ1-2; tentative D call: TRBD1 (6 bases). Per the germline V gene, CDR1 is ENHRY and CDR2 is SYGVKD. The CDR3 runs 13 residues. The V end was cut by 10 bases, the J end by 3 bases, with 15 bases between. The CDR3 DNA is TGTGCCACCGAAGGGGGGGGCGACTATGGCTACACCTTC. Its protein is CATEGGGDYGYTF.

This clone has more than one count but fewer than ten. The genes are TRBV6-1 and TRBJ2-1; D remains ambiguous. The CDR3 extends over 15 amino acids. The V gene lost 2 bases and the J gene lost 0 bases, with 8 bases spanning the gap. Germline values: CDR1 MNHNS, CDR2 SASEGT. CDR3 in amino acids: CASSELMSSYNEQFF. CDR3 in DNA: TGTGCCAGCAGTGAACTGATGAGCTCCTACAATGAGCAGTTCTTC.

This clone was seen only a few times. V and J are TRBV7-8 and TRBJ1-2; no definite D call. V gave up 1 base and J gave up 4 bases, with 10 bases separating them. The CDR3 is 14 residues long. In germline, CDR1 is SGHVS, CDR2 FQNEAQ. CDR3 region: CASSLGSQGYGYTF. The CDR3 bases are TGTGCCAGCAGCTTAGGTAGCCAAGGCTATGGCTACACCTTC.

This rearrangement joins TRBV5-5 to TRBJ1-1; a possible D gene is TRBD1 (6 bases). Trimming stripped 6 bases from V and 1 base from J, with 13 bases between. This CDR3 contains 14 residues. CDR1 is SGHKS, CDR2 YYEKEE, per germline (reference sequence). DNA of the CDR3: TGTGCCAGCACGGGGGGGCCCCGGAACACTGAAGCTTTCTTT. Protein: CASTGGPRNTEAFF.